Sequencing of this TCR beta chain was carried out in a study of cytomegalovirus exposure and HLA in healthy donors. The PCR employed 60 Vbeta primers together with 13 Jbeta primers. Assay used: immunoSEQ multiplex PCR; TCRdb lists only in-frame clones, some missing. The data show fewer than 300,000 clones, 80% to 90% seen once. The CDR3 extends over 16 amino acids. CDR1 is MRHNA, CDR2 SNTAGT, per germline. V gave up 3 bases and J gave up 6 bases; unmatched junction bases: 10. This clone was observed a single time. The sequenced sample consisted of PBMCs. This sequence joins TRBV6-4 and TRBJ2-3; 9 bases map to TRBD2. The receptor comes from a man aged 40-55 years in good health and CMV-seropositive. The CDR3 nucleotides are TGTGCCAGCAGTGAAAGGGCGGCTAGCGGGACCGATACGCAGTATTTT. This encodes CASSERAASGTDTQYF.